Listed below are T cell receptor beta chains from one sample, sequenced in a study of blood T cell repertoires in COVID-19. The protocol was immunoSEQ multiplex PCR, while the TCRdb copy is restricted to in-frame clones and leaves out a portion. Of about 240,000 clones listed, around 85% are singletons. Sequencing was carried out using peripheral blood. Receptor source: a woman over 75 with acute or convalescent COVID-19. The CDR3 runs from the conserved cysteine through the conserved F or W. A D gene is named only where the DNA matches it firmly. The size field is filled for only some rows; it gives once, few, many or a size class.

clone_size j_call d_call v_call cdr3_nt cdr3_aa
NA TRBJ2-1 NA TRBV4-2 TGTGCCAGCAGCCTCAGTTACAATGAGCAGTTCTTC CASSLSYNEQFF
few TRBJ2-7 NA TRBV28 TGTGCCAGCAGCCCGGTAAGCGTCTCCTACGAGCAGTACTTC CASSPVSVSYEQYF
NA TRBJ2-5 TRBD1 TRBV5-4 TGTGCCAGCAGCCCTGGGACAGGGCGAGAGACCCAGTACTTC CASSPGTGRETQYF
few TRBJ1-5 NA TRBV28 TGTGCCAGCAGTGAGGACAACCGTTCCTTTTATAGCAATCAGCCCCAGCATTTT CASSEDNRSFYSNQPQHF
NA TRBJ2-4 TRBD1 TRBV5-4 TGTGCCAGCAGCTCCGGCGGACAGGGTCTTTCAAACATTCAGTACTTC CASSSGGQGLSNIQYF
NA TRBJ2-7 NA TRBV28 TGTGCCAGCAGTTCCCCTCGATACGAGCGGGCGTACTACGAGCAGTACTTC CASSSPRYERAYYEQYF
NA TRBJ1-2 TRBD1 TRBV7-9 TGTGCCAGCAGCCCGGCCAGGGGGAGCTATGGCTACACCTTC CASSPARGSYGYTF
NA TRBJ2-1 NA TRBV5-4 TGTGCCAGCAGCCCCGTCGAGGTGTTCTCCTACAATGAGCAGTTCTTC CASSPVEVFSYNEQFF
NA TRBJ1-5 NA TRBV19 TGTGCCAGTAGTCCAGTGGGTAGACAGCCCAATCAGCCCCAGCATTTT CASSPVGRQPNQPQHF
few TRBJ1-6 NA TRBV27 TGTGCCACTCCGACAGGATCGAATCGGGGCCATTCACCCCTCCACTTT CATPTGSNRGHSPLHF
NA TRBJ2-1 NA TRBV7-3 TGTGCCAGCAGCTTGGTCGGCGGGCCCAATGAGCAGTTCTTC CASSLVGGPNEQFF
NA TRBJ1-2 TRBD1 TRBV6-5 TGTGCCAGCAGTCCCAGACAGGGGGCTGGCGGCTACACCTTC CASSPRQGAGGYTF
few TRBJ2-7 NA TRBV3-1/TRBV3-2 TGTGCCAGCAGCCGGAGGCAGGGGGGCTACGAGCAGTACTTC CASSRRQGGYEQYF
NA TRBJ2-3 TRBD1 TRBV2 TGTGCCAGCAGTGAAGGGACAGGATTCTACACAGATACGCAGTATTTT CASSEGTGFYTDTQYF
NA TRBJ1-2 NA TRBV2 TGTGCCAGCAGTGTCTTTCCAGGGCTCTCCGGGGGCTACACCTTC CASSVFPGLSGGYTF
NA TRBJ1-5 NA TRBV19 TGTGCCAGTAGTATTGGGGGGGATCAGCCCCAGCATTTT CASSIGGDQPQHF
NA TRBJ2-3 TRBD1 TRBV5-1 TGCGCCAGCAGCTTACGGGACAGGGGGACGGATACGCAGTATTTT CASSLRDRGTDTQYF
NA TRBJ1-5 NA TRBV5-1 TGCGCCAGCAGCTTGGGAGGGAGCAATCAGCCCCAGCATTTT CASSLGGSNQPQHF
once TRBJ1-1 NA TRBV7-2 TGTGCCAGCAGCTTACCAGGGTGGGCTGAAGCTTTCTTT CASSLPGWAEAFF
NA TRBJ1-5 NA TRBV28 TGTGCCAGCAGTCGGACAGTTTATAATCAGCCCCAGCATTTT CASSRTVYNQPQHF
NA TRBJ1-5 NA TRBV6-1 TGTGCCAGCAGTGAGTGGGGCGGAGGCAATCAGCCCCAGCATTTT CASSEWGGGNQPQHF